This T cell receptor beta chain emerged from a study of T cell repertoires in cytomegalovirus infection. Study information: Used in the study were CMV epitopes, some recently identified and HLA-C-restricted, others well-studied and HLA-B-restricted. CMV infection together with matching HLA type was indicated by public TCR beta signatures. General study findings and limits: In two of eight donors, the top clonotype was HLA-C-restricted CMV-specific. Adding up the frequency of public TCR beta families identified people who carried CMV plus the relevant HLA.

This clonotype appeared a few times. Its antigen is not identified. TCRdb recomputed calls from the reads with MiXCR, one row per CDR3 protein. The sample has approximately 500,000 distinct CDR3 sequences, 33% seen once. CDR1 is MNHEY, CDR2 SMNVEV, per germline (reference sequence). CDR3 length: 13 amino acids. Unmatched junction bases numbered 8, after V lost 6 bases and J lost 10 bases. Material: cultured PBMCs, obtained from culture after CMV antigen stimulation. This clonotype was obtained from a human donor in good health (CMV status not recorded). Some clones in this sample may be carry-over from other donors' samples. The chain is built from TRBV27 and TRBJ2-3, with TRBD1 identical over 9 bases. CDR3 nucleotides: TGTGCCAGCAGCTTCTGGGACAGGGTGCCGCAGTATTTT. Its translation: CASSFWDRVPQYF.